Listed below are T cell receptor beta chains from one sample, sequenced in a study of blood T cells in healthy people across ages. TCRdb passed the 5' RACE reads through MiXCR, listing each CDR3 protein once. This sample yields about a million distinct CDR3 sequences, of which roughly 48% are seen a single time; around an eighth belongs to the top ten. The sequenced sample was blood. Receptors originate from a man aged 25-45 years in good health. Each CDR3 is given with its conserved first and last residue. Fields, in order: V gene, J gene, CDR3 length, D gene, clone size, CDR3 protein, CDR3 DNA. D genes are given only for firm matches. Clone size is stated in some rows and not others, as once, few, many or a class when expanded.

TRBV14	TRBJ2-2	17	NA	NA	CASSPLDGRGNAGELFF	TGTGCCAGCAGCCCGTTGGATGGGCGGGGTAACGCCGGGGAGCTGTTTTTT
TRBV4-3	TRBJ2-4	14	TRBD2	NA	CASSRAGGANEQYF	TGCGCCAGCAGCCGTGCCGGGGGGGCTAATGAGCAGTACTTC
TRBV2	TRBJ1-1	14	NA	few	CASSEGGARTEAFF	TGTGCCAGCAGTGAAGGGGGGGCGCGCACTGAAGCTTTCTTT
TRBV7-2	TRBJ2-1	15	NA	once	CASSRPGAFYNEQFF	TGTGCCAGCAGCCGACCGGGGGCGTTCTACAATGAGCAGTTCTTC
TRBV20-1	TRBJ2-1	15	TRBD2	NA	CSATLGGGAHNEQFF	TGCAGTGCTACTCTCGGCGGGGGGGCTCACAATGAGCAGTTCTTC
TRBV29-1	TRBJ2-2	14	NA	few	CSVSDRTIPGELFF	TGCAGCGTTTCGGACAGAACAATCCCCGGGGAGCTGTTTTTT
TRBV11-2	TRBJ2-3	15	NA	few	CASSFGVGITDTQYF	TGTGCCAGCAGCTTTGGGGTAGGGATCACAGATACGCAGTATTTT
TRBV20-1	TRBJ2-5	16	NA	once	CSARDLATPRYNEQYF	TGCAGTGCTAGAGATTTGGCTACCCCGAGGTACAATGAGCAGTACTTC
TRBV29-1	TRBJ2-5	14	TRBD2	NA	CSVELQRGGETQYF	TGCAGCGTAGAACTCCAACGGGGGGGGGAGACCCAGTACTTC
TRBV7-9	TRBJ2-3	15	TRBD1	once	CASVLEGAGTDTQYF	TGTGCCAGCGTCCTCGAGGGGGCGGGCACAGATACGCAGTATTTT
TRBV2	TRBJ1-2	14	TRBD1	NA	CASRRGGQNYGYTF	TGTGCCAGCAGGAGGGGGGGACAGAACTATGGCTACACCTTC
TRBV7-9	TRBJ1-4	14	TRBD1	once	CAGAPGQINEKLFF	TGTGCCGGTGCTCCGGGACAGATTAATGAAAAACTGTTTTTT
TRBV3-1	TRBJ2-5	13	NA	NA	CASSQVPLKTQYF	TGTGCCAGCAGCCAAGTCCCCCTTAAGACCCAGTACTTC
TRBV28	TRBJ1-1	12	NA	NA	CASRPPPLGAFF	TGTGCCAGCAGACCGCCTCCCCTGGGAGCTTTCTTT
TRBV6-6	TRBJ2-5	16	TRBD2	NA	CASCDLAGANQETQYF	TGTGCCAGCTGCGATTTAGCGGGGGCCAACCAAGAGACCCAGTACTTC
TRBV28	TRBJ2-4	13	NA	many	CASSRVGGGIQYF	TGTGCCAGCAGCCGGGTAGGGGGGGGCATTCAGTACTTC
TRBV28	TRBJ1-5	14	NA	NA	CASLRGTGNQPQHF	TGTGCCAGCTTAAGGGGGACGGGCAATCAGCCCCAGCATTTT
TRBV6-1	TRBJ2-7	14	TRBD1	few	CASRTGQGFYEQYF	TGTGCCAGCAGGACCGGACAGGGTTTCTACGAGCAGTACTTC
TRBV5-1	TRBJ2-7	15	NA	many	CASSPRDPAVREQYF	TGCGCCAGCAGCCCACGGGACCCCGCCGTCCGCGAGCAGTACTTC
TRBV7-2	TRBJ1-2	15	TRBD1	few	CASSQRTGMTYGYTF	TGTGCCAGCAGCCAGCGGACAGGGATGACCTATGGCTACACCTTC
TRBV20-1	TRBJ2-7	14	NA	few	CSARDWDSVYEQYF	TGCAGTGCTAGAGATTGGGACTCTGTCTACGAGCAGTACTTC
TRBV10-3	TRBJ2-3	15	TRBD2	NA	CAIRREAIIADTQYF	TGTGCCATCCGGCGGGAGGCGATTATCGCAGATACGCAGTATTTT
TRBV29-1	TRBJ2-7	13	TRBD1	NA	CSVVGTVLYEQYF	TGCAGCGTTGTAGGGACAGTTCTCTACGAGCAGTACTTC
TRBV3-1	TRBJ2-7	13	NA	once	CASSQYGLDEQYF	TGTGCCAGCAGCCAATATGGGCTCGATGAGCAGTACTTC
TRBV4-3	TRBJ2-3	16	NA	NA	CASSQGWETSTDTQYF	TGCGCCAGCAGCCAAGGTTGGGAGACTAGCACAGATACGCAGTATTTT
TRBV12-3/TRBV12-4	TRBJ1-2	15	NA	NA	CASSPTGLVSYGYTF	TGTGCCAGCAGTCCAACAGGGTTAGTAAGCTATGGCTACACCTTC
TRBV6-4	TRBJ2-3	16	TRBD2	many	CASSERAGEEPDTQYF	TGTGCCAGCAGTGAGCGGGCGGGGGAGGAACCAGATACGCAGTATTTT
TRBV4-3	TRBJ1-4	15	NA	NA	CASSQKVATNEKLFF	TGCGCCAGCAGCCAAAAAGTGGCAACTAATGAAAAACTGTTTTTT
TRBV5-1	TRBJ1-1	14	NA	NA	CASSAELGRTEAFF	TGCGCCAGCAGCGCTGAACTGGGTAGGACTGAAGCTTTCTTT
TRBV7-9	TRBJ2-1	11	NA	NA	CASTFANEQFF	TGTGCCAGCACCTTCGCCAATGAGCAGTTCTTC
TRBV6-5	TRBJ2-7	16	NA	NA	CASSYRAGQGAYEQYF	TGTGCCAGCAGTTACCGTGCCGGGCAAGGGGCCTACGAGCAGTACTTC
TRBV20-1	TRBJ2-3	16	NA	once	CSAYTSNQGIADTQYF	TGCAGTGCTTATACCTCAAACCAGGGGATCGCAGATACGCAGTATTTT
TRBV29-1	TRBJ1-2	13	NA	NA	CSVAASSFFGYTF	TGCAGCGTTGCCGCCAGTTCCTTCTTTGGCTACACCTTC
TRBV27	TRBJ2-1	17	TRBD2	NA	CASSSPISGGAVNEQFF	TGTGCCAGCAGTTCGCCGATTAGCGGGGGGGCCGTAAATGAGCAGTTCTTC
TRBV5-1	TRBJ1-1	14	NA	NA	CASSLMGIGSEAFF	TGCGCCAGCAGCTTGATGGGAATCGGGTCTGAAGCTTTCTTT
TRBV12-3/TRBV12-4	TRBJ1-5	16	TRBD1	many	CASSLADRGHNQPQHF	TGTGCCAGCAGTTTAGCGGACAGGGGGCACAATCAGCCCCAGCATTTT
TRBV12-3/TRBV12-4	TRBJ2-5	14	NA	NA	CASSSGGSLETQYF	TGTGCCAGCAGTTCAGGCGGCAGCTTAGAGACCCAGTACTTC
TRBV11-2	TRBJ1-1	15	NA	NA	CASSLTWDSRTEAFF	TGTGCCAGCAGCTTAACTTGGGATTCGAGAACTGAAGCTTTCTTT
TRBV21-1	TRBJ2-1	16	NA	few	CASSQQGATSYNEQFF	TGTGCCAGCAGCCAACAGGGGGCTACGTCCTACAATGAGCAGTTCTTC
TRBV27	TRBJ2-5	14	NA	few	CASSLRGIGQTQYF	TGTGCCAGCAGTTTAAGAGGGATTGGGCAGACCCAGTACTTC
TRBV5-1	TRBJ2-1	15	NA	NA	CASSAGQTSYNEQFF	TGCGCCAGCAGCGCGGGACAGACCTCCTACAATGAGCAGTTCTTC
TRBV6-2/TRBV6-3	TRBJ1-5	18	NA	NA	CASSYSLTEGITDQPQHF	TGTGCCAGCAGTTACTCCTTAACGGAGGGGATCACGGATCAGCCCCAGCATTTT
TRBV7-2	TRBJ1-4	14	TRBD1	NA	CASRTTGGNEKLFF	TGTGCCAGCAGGACGACAGGGGGCAATGAAAAACTGTTTTTT
TRBV7-2	TRBJ2-5	14	NA	NA	CASSPTNRAETQYF	TGTGCCAGCAGCCCAACGAACAGGGCAGAGACCCAGTACTTC
TRBV10-3	TRBJ2-5	16	TRBD2	few	CAISQKPSGGAVEQYF	TGTGCCATCAGCCAGAAACCTAGCGGGGGGGCCGTTGAGCAGTACTTC
TRBV5-1	TRBJ1-2	14	NA	few	CASSLDGRAGGYTF	TGCGCCAGCAGCTTGGATGGCAGAGCCGGTGGCTACACCTTC